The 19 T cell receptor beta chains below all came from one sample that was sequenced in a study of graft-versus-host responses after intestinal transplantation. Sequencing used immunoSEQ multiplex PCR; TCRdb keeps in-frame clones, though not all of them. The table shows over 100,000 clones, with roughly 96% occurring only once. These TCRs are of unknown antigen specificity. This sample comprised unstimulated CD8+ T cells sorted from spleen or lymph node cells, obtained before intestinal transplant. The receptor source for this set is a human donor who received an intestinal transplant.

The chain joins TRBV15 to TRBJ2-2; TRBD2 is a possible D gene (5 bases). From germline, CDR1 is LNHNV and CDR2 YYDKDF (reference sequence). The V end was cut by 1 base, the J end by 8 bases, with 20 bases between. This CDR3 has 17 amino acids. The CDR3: CATSRGGSGGFGGELFF. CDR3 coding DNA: TGTGCCACCAGCAGAGGTGGAAGCGGCGGTTTTGGTGGGGAGCTGTTTTTT.

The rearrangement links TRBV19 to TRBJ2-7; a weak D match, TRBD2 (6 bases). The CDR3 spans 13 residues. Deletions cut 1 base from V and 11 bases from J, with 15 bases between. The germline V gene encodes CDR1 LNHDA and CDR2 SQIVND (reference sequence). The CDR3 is CASSIGGKGRKYF. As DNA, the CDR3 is TGTGCCAGTAGTATAGGCGGGAAAGGGCGGAAGTACTTC.

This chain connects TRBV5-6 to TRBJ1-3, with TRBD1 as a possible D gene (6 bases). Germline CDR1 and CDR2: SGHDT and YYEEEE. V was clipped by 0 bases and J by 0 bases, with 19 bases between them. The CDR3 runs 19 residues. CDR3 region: CASSLGTSGGRSSGNTIYF. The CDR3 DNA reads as TGTGCCAGCAGCTTGGGGACTAGTGGGGGCAGGTCCTCTGGAAACACCATATATTTT.

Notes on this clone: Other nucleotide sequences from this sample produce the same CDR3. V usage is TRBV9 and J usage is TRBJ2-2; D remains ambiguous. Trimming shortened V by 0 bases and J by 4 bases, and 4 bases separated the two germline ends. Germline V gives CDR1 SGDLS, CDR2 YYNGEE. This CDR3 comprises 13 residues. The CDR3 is CASSVGGTGELFF. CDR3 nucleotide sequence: TGTGCCAGCAGCGTAGGTGGCACCGGGGAGCTGTTTTTT.

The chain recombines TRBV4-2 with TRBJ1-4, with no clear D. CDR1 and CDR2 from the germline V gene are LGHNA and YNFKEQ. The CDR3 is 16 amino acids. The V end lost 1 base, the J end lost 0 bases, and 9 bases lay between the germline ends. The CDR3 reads CASSQVTVATNEKLFF. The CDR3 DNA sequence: TGTGCCAGCAGCCAAGTAACGGTTGCAACTAATGAAAAACTGTTTTTT.

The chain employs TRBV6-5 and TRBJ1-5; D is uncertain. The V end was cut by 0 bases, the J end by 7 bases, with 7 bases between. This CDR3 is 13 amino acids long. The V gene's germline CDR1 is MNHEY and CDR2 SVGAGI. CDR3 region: CASSYSIFQPQHF. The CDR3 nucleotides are TGTGCCAGCAGTTACTCGATCTTCCAGCCCCAGCATTTT.

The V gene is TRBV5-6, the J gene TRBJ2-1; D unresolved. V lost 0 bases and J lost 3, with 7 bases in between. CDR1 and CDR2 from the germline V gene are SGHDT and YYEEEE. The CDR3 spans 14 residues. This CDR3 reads CASSLESLYNEQFF. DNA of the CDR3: TGTGCCAGCAGCTTGGAGAGTCTCTACAATGAGCAGTTCTTC.

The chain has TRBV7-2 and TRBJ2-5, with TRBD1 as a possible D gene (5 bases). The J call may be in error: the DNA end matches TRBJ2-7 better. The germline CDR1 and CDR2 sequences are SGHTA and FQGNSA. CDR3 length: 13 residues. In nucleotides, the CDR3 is TGTGCCAGCAGCCCAGGGCCAAGGTACGAGCAGTACTTC. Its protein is CASSPGPRYEQYF.

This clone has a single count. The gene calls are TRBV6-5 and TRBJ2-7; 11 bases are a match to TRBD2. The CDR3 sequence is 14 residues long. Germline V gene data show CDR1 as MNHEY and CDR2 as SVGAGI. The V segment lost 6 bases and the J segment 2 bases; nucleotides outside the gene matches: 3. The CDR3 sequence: CASSPGLAAYEQYF. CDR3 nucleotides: TGTGCCAGCAGCCCGGGACTAGCGGCCTACGAGCAGTACTTC.

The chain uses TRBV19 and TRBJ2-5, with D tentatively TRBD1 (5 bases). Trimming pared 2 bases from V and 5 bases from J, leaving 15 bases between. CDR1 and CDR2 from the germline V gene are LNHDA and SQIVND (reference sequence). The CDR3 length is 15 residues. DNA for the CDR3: TGTGCCAGTAGTATAAGCTACCGACAGACGGAGACCCAGTACTTC. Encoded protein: CASSISYRQTETQYF.

The CDR3 DNA is TGTGCCAGCAGCTTACTCTCAGGGGGGTATGAGCAGTTCTTC. Translation gives CASSLLSGGYEQFF. This chain links TRBV7-8 with TRBJ2-1; possibly TRBD1 for D (7 bases). The ends were cut back, 2 bases at V and 8 bases at J, with 13 bases in the middle. The CDR3 totals 14 residues. Germline lookup yields CDR1 SGHVS and CDR2 FQNEAQ. Drawing the rest from reference TRBV7-8 and TRBJ2-1, the complete variable domain is GAGVSQSPRYKVAKRGQDVALRCDPISGHVSLFWYQQALGQGPEFLTYFQNEAQLDKSGLPSDRFFAERPEGSVSTLKIQRTQQEDSAVYLCASSLLSGGYEQFFGPGTRLTVL.

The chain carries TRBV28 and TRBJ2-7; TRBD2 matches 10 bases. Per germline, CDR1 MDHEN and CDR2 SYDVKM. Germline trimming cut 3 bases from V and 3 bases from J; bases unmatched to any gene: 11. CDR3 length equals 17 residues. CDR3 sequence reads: CASSFGGAGGPGYEQYF. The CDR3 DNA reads TGTGCCAGCAGTTTTGGGGGAGCGGGAGGGCCTGGCTACGAGCAGTACTTC.

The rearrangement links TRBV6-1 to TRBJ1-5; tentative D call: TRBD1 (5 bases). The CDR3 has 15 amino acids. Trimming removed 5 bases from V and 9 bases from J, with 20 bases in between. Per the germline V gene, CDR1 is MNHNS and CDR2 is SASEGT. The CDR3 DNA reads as TGTGCCAGCAGTCCCGGGACCGCGATCGGGTGGCCCCAGCATTTT. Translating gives CASSPGTAIGWPQHF.

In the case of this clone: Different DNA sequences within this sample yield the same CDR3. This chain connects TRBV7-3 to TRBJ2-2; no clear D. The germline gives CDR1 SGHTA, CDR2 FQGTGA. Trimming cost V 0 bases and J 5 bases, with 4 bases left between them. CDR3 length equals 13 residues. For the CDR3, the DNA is TGTGCCAGCAGCTTAACGGGGACCGGGGAGCTGTTTTTT. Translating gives CASSLTGTGELFF.

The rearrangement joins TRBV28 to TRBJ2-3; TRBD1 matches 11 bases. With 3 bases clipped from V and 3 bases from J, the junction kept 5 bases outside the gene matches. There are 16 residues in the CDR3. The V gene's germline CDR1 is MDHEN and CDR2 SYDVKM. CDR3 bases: TGTGCCAGCAGTTTCCTCGGGACAGGGGGTACAGATACGCAGTATTTT. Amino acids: CASSFLGTGGTDTQYF.

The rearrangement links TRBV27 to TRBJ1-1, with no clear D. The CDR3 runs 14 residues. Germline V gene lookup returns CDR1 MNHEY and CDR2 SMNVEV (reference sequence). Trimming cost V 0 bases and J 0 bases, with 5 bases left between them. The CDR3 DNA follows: TGTGCCAGCAGTTTATCTGGGATGAACACTGAAGCTTTCTTT. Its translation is CASSLSGMNTEAFF.

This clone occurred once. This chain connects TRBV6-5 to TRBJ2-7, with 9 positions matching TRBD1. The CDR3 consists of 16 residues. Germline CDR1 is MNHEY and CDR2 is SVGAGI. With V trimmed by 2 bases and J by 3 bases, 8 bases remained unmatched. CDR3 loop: CASSYEAPGQGYEQYF. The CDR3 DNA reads TGTGCCAGCAGTTACGAGGCACCGGGACAGGGCTACGAGCAGTACTTC.

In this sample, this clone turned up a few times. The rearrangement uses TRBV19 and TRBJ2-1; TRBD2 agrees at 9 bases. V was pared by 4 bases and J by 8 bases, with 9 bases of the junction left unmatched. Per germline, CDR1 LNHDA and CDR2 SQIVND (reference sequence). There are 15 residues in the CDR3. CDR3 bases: TGTGCCAGTAGTAACCGATTAGCGGGAGATGATGAGCAGTTCTTC. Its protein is CASSNRLAGDDEQFF.

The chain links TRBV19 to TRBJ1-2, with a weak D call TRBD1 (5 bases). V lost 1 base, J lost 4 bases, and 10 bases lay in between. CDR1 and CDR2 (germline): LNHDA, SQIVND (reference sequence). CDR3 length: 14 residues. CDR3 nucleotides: TGTGCCAGTAGTATAGGCGGGGCCGTCTATGGCTACACCTTC. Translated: CASSIGGAVYGYTF.